This is a list of T cell receptor beta chains from one sample in a study of shared clonotypes between healthy human individuals. Clones were read by immunoSEQ multiplex PCR, and TCRdb kept only the in-frame ones, dropping some. The sample records 850,000 to 1,200,000 clones, 75% being singletons. Sequencing input: memory CD4+ T cells sorted from blood. Receptors originate from a man aged 18 to 35 in good health. The CDR3 runs from the conserved cysteine through the conserved F or W. The order of the fields is D gene, J gene, V gene, clone size, CDR3 DNA, CDR3 protein. The D gene is left open where the match is weak. Where a row states a size, it is once, few, many or the class of an expanded clone; other rows omit it.

NA	TRBJ2-4	TRBV6-1	once	TGTGCCAGCAGTGAAAGGGTCGTAGCCAAAAACATTCAGTACTTC	CASSERVVAKNIQYF
NA	TRBJ2-6	TRBV7-2	NA	TGTGCCAGCAGCTTAATAGGGTCCTCTGGGGCCAACGTCCTGACTTTC	CASSLIGSSGANVLTF
TRBD1	TRBJ2-7	TRBV18	NA	TGTGCCAGCTGCAGGACAGGGAACTACGAGCAGTACTTC	CASCRTGNYEQYF
NA	TRBJ2-5	TRBV5-1	NA	TGCGCCAGCAGGTCGTTCGGGGACTTCAGAGAGACCCAGTACTTC	CASRSFGDFRETQYF
NA	TRBJ2-2	TRBV30	NA	TGTGCCTGGAGCTGGGTAACCGGGGAGCTGTTTTTT	CAWSWVTGELFF
NA	TRBJ2-3	TRBV5-1	NA	TGCGCCAGCAGCGTGGACGGTACAGATACGCAGTATTTT	CASSVDGTDTQYF
TRBD2	TRBJ2-7	TRBV11-3	NA	TGTGCCAGCAGCGCCTCAGCGGGGTCACCCTACGAGCAGTACTTC	CASSASAGSPYEQYF
TRBD1	TRBJ1-2	TRBV28	NA	TGTGCCAGCGGGACAGGGGTAGGCTACACCTTC	CASGTGVGYTF
NA	TRBJ2-5	TRBV5-4	NA	TGTGCCAGCAGCTCGGAGAGCCCCCAAGAGACCCAGTACTTC	CASSSESPQETQYF
NA	TRBJ1-2	TRBV21-1	NA	TGTGCCACAGAGGACCCGGGTGGGGTTGATAGGGGCTACACCTTC	CATEDPGGVDRGYTF
NA	TRBJ2-2	TRBV7-2	NA	TGTGCCAGCAGCCCCCGAATGAGCGGGGAGCTGTTTTTT	CASSPRMSGELFF
NA	TRBJ2-7	TRBV6-1	few	TGTGCCAGCAGGACGACAGGCCGCTCCTACGAGCAGTACTTC	CASRTTGRSYEQYF
NA	TRBJ1-2	TRBV15	NA	TGTGCCACCAGCAGAGCTGCGGGACCAGGCTATGGCTACACCTTC	CATSRAAGPGYGYTF
NA	TRBJ2-1	TRBV7-3	NA	TGTGCCAGCAGCCCCAATCCGGGGTCTCCGCAGTTCTTC	CASSPNPGSPQFF
TRBD1	TRBJ1-6	TRBV7-6	NA	TGTGCCAGCAGCTCAGGACAGGGCTACTCCCTCCACTTT	CASSSGQGYSLHF
NA	TRBJ1-4	TRBV6-6	NA	TGTGCCAGTGGGCGGGAACAAACTAATGAAAAACTGTTTTTT	CASGREQTNEKLFF
NA	TRBJ1-2	TRBV21-1	NA	TGTGCCAGCAGCAAAGGTCGGGTAAACTATGGCTACACCTTC	CASSKGRVNYGYTF
NA	TRBJ2-2	TRBV7-2	few	TGTGCCAGCAGCTCCGACAGGACCGGGGAGCTGTTTTTT	CASSSDRTGELFF
NA	TRBJ2-7	TRBV5-1	NA	TGCGCCAGCAGCTCAACCCCGGGGGCCTCCTACGAGCAGTACTTC	CASSSTPGASYEQYF
TRBD1	TRBJ1-1	TRBV5-1	NA	TGCGCCAGCAGCAAAACCCCGCCTCCCGGGACAGGAGGCACTGAAGCTTTCTTT	CASSKTPPPGTGGTEAFF
NA	TRBJ2-3	TRBV13	NA	TGTGCCAGCAGCTTAGTCAGGGGCGGCACAGATACGCAGTATTTT	CASSLVRGGTDTQYF
NA	TRBJ1-4	TRBV6-1	NA	TGTGCCAGCAGTCGGTCTGAAAAACTGTTTTTT	CASSRSEKLFF
TRBD1	TRBJ1-1	TRBV5-6	NA	TGTGCCAGCAGCTCCCAGGGGGCCATCACTGAAGCTTTCTTT	CASSSQGAITEAFF
NA	TRBJ2-4	TRBV6-4	NA	TGTGCCAGCAGTGACTCCCCCGGGCCCCAAAACATTCAGTACTTC	CASSDSPGPQNIQYF
NA	TRBJ1-1	TRBV13	NA	TGTGCCAGCACCAGGAACACTGAAGCTTTCTTT	CASTRNTEAFF
NA	TRBJ2-5	TRBV6-6	few	TGTGCCAGCAGTTACGGGTTAGGCGAGACCCAGTACTTC	CASSYGLGETQYF
TRBD2	TRBJ2-7	TRBV14	NA	TGTGCCAGCAGCCCCATTGGACTAGCGGGAGCCCACGAGCAGTACTTC	CASSPIGLAGAHEQYF
NA	TRBJ2-7	TRBV11-2	NA	TGTGCCAGCACTCCGGGGTGGGCTTTCCAAGGAGAGCAGTACTTC	CASTPGWAFQGEQYF
NA	TRBJ1-1	TRBV7-9	NA	TGTGCCAGCAGCCTGGGGCAGCCTGCGGACACTGAAGCTTTCTTT	CASSLGQPADTEAFF
NA	TRBJ2-7	TRBV27	many	TGTGCCAGCAGTTGGGGGAACGAGCAGTACTTC	CASSWGNEQYF
NA	TRBJ1-5	TRBV7-2	many	TGTGCCAGCAGCTTAAGGGGGAATCAGCCCCAGCATTTT	CASSLRGNQPQHF
TRBD2	TRBJ2-2	TRBV18	NA	TGTGCCAGCTCACCGATAGCGGGGGGGAAGAACACCGGGGAGCTGTTTTTT	CASSPIAGGKNTGELFF
TRBD2	TRBJ2-1	TRBV18	NA	TGTGCCAGCTCACGTCGCCTCCGGGAGGCCCTGGGCAATGAGCAGTTCTTC	CASSRRLREALGNEQFF
NA	TRBJ1-2	TRBV5-6	NA	TGTGCCAGCAGCGTCGACCCCGGGTCAAACTATGGCTACACCTTC	CASSVDPGSNYGYTF
NA	TRBJ2-3	TRBV7-9	NA	TGTGCCAGCAGCACTCAACGGGGCACAGATACGCAGTATTTT	CASSTQRGTDTQYF
TRBD2	TRBJ2-1	TRBV5-1	NA	TGCGCCAGCTGTTTAACCGGGACTAGAGAAGAGGAGCAGTTCTTC	CASCLTGTREEEQFF
NA	TRBJ2-1	TRBV11-3	NA	TGTGCCAGCAGCTTAGAAAGATCGGGTGAGCAGTTCTTC	CASSLERSGEQFF
NA	TRBJ1-4	TRBV6-5	NA	TGTGCCAGCAGCCCTGGACATTTGGGCAATGAAAAACTGTTTTTT	CASSPGHLGNEKLFF
NA	TRBJ1-1	TRBV7-9	few	TGTGCCAGCGCCTGGGGGGCGGCGAACACTGAAGCTTTCTTT	CASAWGAANTEAFF
TRBD2	TRBJ2-3	TRBV10-3	NA	TGTGCCATCAGCCGGACTAGCGGGAGTACAGATACGCAGTATTTT	CAISRTSGSTDTQYF
TRBD1	TRBJ2-1	TRBV7-9	NA	TGTGCCAGCAGCGGTTCGACAGGGGGCCCCTACAATGAGCAGTTCTTC	CASSGSTGGPYNEQFF
NA	TRBJ1-2	TRBV13	NA	TGTGCCAGCAGCCCTCGAGGACAGAGCTATGGCTACACCTTC	CASSPRGQSYGYTF
NA	TRBJ1-1	TRBV5-1	NA	TGCGCCAGCAGCTTCTTTCGGCAGGGAGGGCCCCAGAACACTGAAGCTTTCTTT	CASSFFRQGGPQNTEAFF
NA	TRBJ1-5	TRBV10-3	few	TGTGCCATCAGTGTAGATAGCAATCAGCCCCAGCATTTT	CAISVDSNQPQHF
NA	TRBJ1-1	TRBV7-2	NA	TGTGCCAGCACCCGGGCTCTAGCGGGCACTGAAGCTTTCTTT	CASTRALAGTEAFF
TRBD2	TRBJ2-1	TRBV7-2	once	TGTGCCAGCAGCTTCTCTAGCGGGGCTAAGGTTGAGCAGTTCTTC	CASSFSSGAKVEQFF
NA	TRBJ2-7	TRBV30	NA	TGTGCCTGGAACCCTCCGAGCCTCGGCTCCTACGAGCAGTACTTC	CAWNPPSLGSYEQYF
TRBD1	TRBJ1-6	TRBV15	NA	TGTGCCACCAGCAGAGATCCCGGGACAGTAAATTCACCCCTCCACTTT	CATSRDPGTVNSPLHF